This T cell receptor (beta chain) was obtained from a study of human T cells and chemical hapten exposure. The time point: pre-sensitization, week 0. As to treatment: therapeutic diphenylcyclopropenone sensitization with weekly scalp DPC. Trimming removed 0 bases from V and 7 bases from J, with 18 bases in between. The CDR3 is made up of 16 amino acids. The V gene's germline CDR1 is MNHNY and CDR2 SVGAGI (reference sequence). TCRdb reprocessed the RACE reads via MiXCR and lists one record per CDR3 protein. The table records about 77,000 distinct CDR3 sequences, less than 15% of them present only once. This clonotype has more than one count but fewer than ten.

J is TRBJ2-5 and V is TRBV6-6, with D tentatively TRBD1 (6 bases). Sample: whole blood, taken in connection with sensitization to the hapten diphenylcyclopropenone (DPC). The clonotype originates from a woman between 50 and 59 years old with alopecia areata. Some clones in this sample may be carry-over from other donors' samples. The CDR3 protein is CASSYSPGTNLATQYF. For the CDR3, the DNA is TGTGCCAGCAGTTACTCCCCCGGGACAAACCTTGCGACCCAGTACTTC.